A selection of T cell receptor beta chains follows, all from one sample in a study of blood T cell repertoires in COVID-19. Clones were read by immunoSEQ multiplex PCR, and TCRdb kept only the in-frame ones, dropping some. This table has hundreds of thousands of clones, around 87% appearing once. Material: peripheral blood. These receptors all come from a human donor in a cohort sampled during active COVID-19. Each CDR3 is given with its conserved first and last residue. Each record gives: V gene, clone size, D gene, J gene, CDR3 DNA, CDR3 protein. A D gene is named only where the DNA matches it firmly. Clone size is given for some rows only: seen once, a few or many times, or a class if the clone is expanded.

>TRBV6-5|NA|TRBD1|TRBJ1-4
TGTGCCAGCAGTCAGGGGGAGTCGTCTGAAAAACTGTTTTTT
CASSQGESSEKLFF
>TRBV30|NA|TRBD1|TRBJ2-7
TGTGCCTGGAGCCGGACAGGGTTAGTCTACGAGCAGTACTTC
CAWSRTGLVYEQYF
>TRBV10-3|few|TRBD1|TRBJ2-7
TGTGCCATCCAAGGGACAGGATTCACCGAGCAGTACTTC
CAIQGTGFTEQYF
>TRBV4-2|NA|TRBD2|TRBJ2-1
TGTGCCAGCAGCCAAGACGCTAGCGGGGGGGTAGGGGAGCAGTTCTTC
CASSQDASGGVGEQFF
>TRBV10-3|NA|TRBD2|TRBJ2-1
TGTGCCATCAACCGCGGGGGGGCCCGCAACAATGAGCAGTTCTTC
CAINRGGARNNEQFF
>TRBV3-1/TRBV3-2|NA|NA|TRBJ1-5
TGTGCCAGCAGCCACGGACAGAACAATCAGCCCCAGCATTTT
CASSHGQNNQPQHF
>TRBV9|NA|NA|TRBJ2-5
TGTGCCAGCAGCGTAACGGACGGGGGGCCAGGAGAGACCCAGTACTTC
CASSVTDGGPGETQYF
>TRBV6-5|NA|TRBD1|TRBJ1-6
TGTGCCAGGGGGGGAGGTGGGGACAGCGATTCACCCCTCCACTTT
CARGGGGDSDSPLHF
>TRBV7-9|NA|NA|TRBJ2-7
TGTGCCAGCAGCTTCGTATCCTCCTACGAGCAGTACTTC
CASSFVSSYEQYF
>TRBV6-5|NA|TRBD2|TRBJ2-1
TGTGCCAGCAGTTACTTGGGCGGGAGGAAAAATGAGCAGTTCTTC
CASSYLGGRKNEQFF